Each of the 18 T cell receptor beta chains below was sequenced from the same sample in a study of tumor-infiltrating lymphocytes in primary liver carcinoma. Researchers generated TCR beta cDNA from approximately 500 ng of total RNA, relying on a constant-region primer. Slightly modified ARM-PCR with three nested multiplex PCR rounds yielded TCR beta libraries. With TRBV1-TRBV30 forward primers and a C-beta reverse primer, the first two PCR rounds were run for about 10 cycles each. TCRdb reanalysed the multiplex PCR reads using MiXCR and keeps one entry per CDR3 protein. The table lists about 320,000 distinct CDR3 sequences, roughly two thirds of them singletons. Germline DNA was also extracted, with blood RNA taken from unsorted whole blood. The sample taken for sequencing was peripheral blood. The origin of the receptors is a man aged 35 to 55 with primary liver carcinoma and hepatitis B virus infection.

CDR3 bases: TGCGCCAGCAGCTTGACAGGGCTCCAAGAGACCCAGTACTTC. It translates to CASSLTGLQETQYF. The genes are TRBV5-1 and TRBJ2-5; tentatively, D is TRBD1 (6 bases). With 1 base removed from V and 1 base from J, the gap between germline ends came to 8 bases. The germline gives CDR1 SGHRS, CDR2 YFSETQ. The CDR3 is 14 amino acids.

The chain has TRBV25-1 and TRBJ2-1; 8 bases match TRBD2. V gave up 0 bases and J gave up 8 bases; unmatched junction bases: 9. The CDR3 loop spans 16 amino acids. The germline CDR1 and CDR2 sequences are MGHDK and SYGVNS. Here the CDR3 reads CASSEYSGGMIDEQFF. The CDR3 bases are TGTGCCAGCAGTGAATATTCGGGAGGGATGATCGATGAGCAGTTCTTC. Combining the CDR3 with reference TRBV25-1 and TRBJ2-1 gives the whole variable domain EADIYQTPRYLVIGTGKKITLECSQTMGHDKMYWYQQDPGMELHLIHYSYGVNSTEKGDLSSESTVSRIRTEHFPLTLESARPSHTSQYLCASSEYSGGMIDEQFFGPGTRLTVL.

Remarks on this clonotype: A read error may explain this, as a much larger clone is one base away. The V gene is TRBV5-4, the J gene TRBJ2-7; D gene unclear. Trimming pared 1 base from V and 0 bases from J, leaving 8 bases between. Germline V CDR1 and CDR2: SGHNT, YYREEE (reference sequence). CDR3 length: 14 residues. The CDR3 nucleotides read TGTGCCAGCAGCTTGTGGTCTAACTCCTACGAGCAGTACTTC. It translates to CASSLWSNSYEQYF.

Notes on this clonotype: This may stem from a read error, because a much larger clone lies one nucleotide away. The gene calls are TRBV14 and TRBJ2-7; 7 positions agree with TRBD2. The CDR3 loop spans 13 amino acids. V was clipped by 0 bases and J by 12 bases; unmatched bases: 8. CDR1 and CDR2 from the germline V gene are SGHDN and FVKESK. The CDR3 bases are TGTGCCAGCAGCCAAGAGACTAGCAGGAGTATGTACTTC. Its protein is CASSQETSRSMYF.

This rearrangement joins TRBV5-1 to TRBJ2-5; 8 nucleotides align to TRBD2. This CDR3 has 14 residues. Germline trimming cut 1 base from V and 4 bases from J; bases unmatched to any gene: 3. Germline CDR1 reads SGHRS; CDR2 reads YFSETQ. CDR3 loop: CASSLTGGGETQYF. CDR3 nucleotides: TGCGCCAGCAGCTTGACGGGAGGGGGAGAGACCCAGTACTTC.

Details on this clonotype: One end of the junction does not line up with germline, which may come from a read error. The chain carries TRBV4-1 and TRBJ1-2; unclear D gene. CDR3 length: 15 amino acids. Germline CDR1 MGHRA, CDR2 YSYEKL. The CDR3 sequence is CASSQDSGFIYGYTF. CDR3 sequence (DNA): TGCGCCAGCAGCCAAGATAGTGGATTCATCTATGGCTATACCTTC.

A remark on this clonotype: A clone one base away is much larger, so this may be a read error. The gene calls are TRBV6-2 or TRBV6-3 and TRBJ1-5, with D hard to call. The CDR3 has 15 amino acids. The V end was cut by 3 bases, the J end by 3 bases, with 12 bases between. Per germline, CDR1 MNHEY and CDR2 SVGEGT. The CDR3 loop is CASSYYEQINQPQHF. As DNA, the CDR3 is TGTGCCAGCAGTTATTACGAACAAATCAATCAGCCCCAGCATTTT.

For this clonotype: The conserved closing phenylalanine or tryptophan is absent in this CDR3, likely reflecting a read error. The chain links TRBV14 to TRBJ2-7; TRBD1 is a possible D gene (5 bases). The CDR3 contains 14 residues. V was cut by 3 bases and J by 6 bases, with 15 bases left in between. From germline, CDR1 is SGHDN and CDR2 FVKESK. CDR3 residues: CASSHLDSTSEQYL. The CDR3 region has the DNA TGTGCCAGCAGCCATCTCGACAGTACAAGCGAGCAGTACCTC.

This clonotype was picked up many times. The rearrangement uses TRBV11-1 and TRBJ2-7; 8 bases align to TRBD1. This CDR3 contains 15 residues. Germline loops: CDR1 SGHAT, CDR2 FQDESV (reference sequence). The junction had 6 bases not matched to a gene; V was cut back by 1 base and J by 4 bases. DNA for the CDR3: TGTGCCAGCAGCTTAGTGGGGACAGGAGATTACGAGCAGTACTTC. Its protein product is CASSLVGTGDYEQYF.

This clonotype was seen ten or more times. V gene TRBV6-6 combines with J gene TRBJ1-1, with D tentatively TRBD1 (5 bases). This CDR3 contains 13 residues. Trimming stripped 5 bases from V and 4 bases from J, with 11 bases between. Germline CDR1 reads MNHNY; CDR2 reads SVGAGI (reference sequence). CDR3 DNA: TGTGCCAGCAGTGCTTCGGGGGGCACTGAAGCTTTCTTT. Protein product: CASSASGGTEAFF.

This clonotype has a handful of counts. The junction differs from germline at one of its ends, possibly a read error. The rearrangement uses TRBV10-3 and TRBJ2-1; maybe TRBD1 (5 bases). This CDR3 comprises 14 residues. Germline CDR1 and CDR2: ENHRY and SYGVKD. The DNA of the CDR3 is TGTGCCGTCAGTGAGTCAAAGGGGCTAGATGGGCAGTTCTTC. This gives the protein CAVSESKGLDGQFF.

This clonotype has only one observation. One end of the junction varies from germline; a read error may be responsible. V is TRBV6-4 and J is TRBJ2-3; a weak D match, TRBD2 (5 bases). The CDR3 contains 17 residues. Germline loops: CDR1 MRHNA, CDR2 SNTAGT. Here the CDR3 DNA reads TGTGCCAGCAGTGATTCTCCCGGACTCGCCGGGTGGGATACGCTGTATTTT. It translates to CASSDSPGLAGWDTLYF.

Points on this clonotype: A much larger clone is a single base away; this may be a read error. This chain uses TRBV29-1 with TRBJ2-6; TRBD1 matches at 9 bases. Germline values: CDR1 SQVTM, CDR2 ANQGSEA. The CDR3 is 18 amino acids. The V and J ends lost 2 bases and 0 bases, in that order; junction bases with no gene match: 8. CDR3 sequence: CSVELYGTGNSGANVLTF. The CDR3 nucleotides read TGCAGCGTTGAACTGTATGGGACAGGGAACTCTGGGGCCAACGTCCTGACTTTC.

This chain links TRBV28 with TRBJ2-7; a possible D gene is TRBD2 (6 bases). V was pared by 7 bases and J by 6 bases, with 22 bases between. This CDR3 contains 15 residues. CDR1 MDHEN and CDR2 SYDVKM come from the germline V gene. The CDR3 protein is CASTWGGKPPGEQYF. The CDR3 nucleotides are TGTGCCAGCACCTGGGGAGGTAAACCTCCTGGCGAGCAGTACTTC.

With respect to this clonotype: The CDR3 does not end in the conserved phenylalanine or tryptophan, so this is likely a read error. The chain recombines TRBV6-1 with TRBJ2-7; TRBD1 matches at 8 bases. The germline gives CDR1 MNHNS, CDR2 SASEGT. CDR3 length: 15 residues. The J segment lost 0 bases and the V segment lost 10 bases, leaving 11 bases of the junction unmatched. The CDR3 sequence: CATQYRDRSSYEQYL. DNA of the CDR3: TGTGCCACTCAATATCGGGACAGGAGCTCCTACGAGCAGTACCTC.

With regard to this clonotype: The junction and the germline gene differ at one end; a read error may be behind it. The genes are TRBV11-1 and TRBJ2-7; 9 bases agree with TRBD2. The CDR3 totals 16 residues. Germline values: CDR1 SGHAT, CDR2 FQDESV (reference sequence). CDR3 bases: TGTACCAGCAGTTTCACTAGCGGGCAAAGCTGCTACGAGCAGTACTTC. Translating gives CTSSFTSGQSCYEQYF.

Concerning this clonotype: One junction end disagrees with the germline gene, perhaps due to a read error. This rearrangement joins TRBV4-3 to TRBJ2-1; no clear D. The V gene's germline CDR1 is LGHNA and CDR2 YSLEER. The length of the CDR3 is 13 residues. The CDR3 here is CTSSQEIYSEQFF. As DNA, the CDR3 is TGCACCAGCAGCCAAGAGATCTATAGTGAGCAGTTCTTC.

For this clonotype: This may be a read error: a much more frequent sequence differs by one nucleotide. The chain recombines TRBV6-2 or TRBV6-3 with TRBJ2-2; TRBD1 might be the D (6 bases). Per germline, CDR1 MNHEY and CDR2 SVGEGT. The CDR3 extends over 12 amino acids. V lost 11 bases, J lost 5 bases, and 12 bases lay in between. The DNA for the CDR3 is TGTGCCTGCAATCAGGGGACCGGGGAGCTGTTTTTT. It yields the protein CACNQGTGELFF.